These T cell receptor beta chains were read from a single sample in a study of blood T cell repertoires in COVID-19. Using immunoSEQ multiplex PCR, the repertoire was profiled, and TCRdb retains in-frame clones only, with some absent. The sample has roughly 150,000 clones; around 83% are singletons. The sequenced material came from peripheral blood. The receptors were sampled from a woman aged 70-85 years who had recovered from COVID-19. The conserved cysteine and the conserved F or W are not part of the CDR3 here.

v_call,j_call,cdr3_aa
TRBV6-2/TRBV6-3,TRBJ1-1,ASSPTAAPGAEAF
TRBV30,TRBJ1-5,AWIVDSNQPQH
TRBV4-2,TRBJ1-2,ASSPTGDAGYGYT
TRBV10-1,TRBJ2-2,ASSEVGGGTGELF
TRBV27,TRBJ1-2,ASSFGTGTGVYGYT
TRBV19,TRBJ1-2,AAVGDNNYGYT
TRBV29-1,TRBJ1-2,SVVGGSGYGYT
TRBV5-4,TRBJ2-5,ASSLGGSQETQY
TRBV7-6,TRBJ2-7,ASSGQGREQY
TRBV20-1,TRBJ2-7,SARRVYEQY
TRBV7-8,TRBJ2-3,ASSSTGTSGSTQY
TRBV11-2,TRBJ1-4,ASSINRFSNEKLF
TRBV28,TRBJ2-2,ASSFAPSGGELF
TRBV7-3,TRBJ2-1,ASSLTPPGGTYNEQF
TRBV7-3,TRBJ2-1,ASSLTGRALGEQF
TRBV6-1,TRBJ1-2,ASSEVGEDGYT
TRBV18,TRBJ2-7,ASSPGTDSYEQY
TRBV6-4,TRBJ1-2,ASSDSPLSRGYT
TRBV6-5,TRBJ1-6,ASSYGDRVMGQSLH
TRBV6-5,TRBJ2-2,ASSTGTLDTGELF
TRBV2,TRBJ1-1,ASSDDSNTEAF
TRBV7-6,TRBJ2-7,ASSLETTGAYEQY
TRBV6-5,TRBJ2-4,ASRPGQSGDIQY
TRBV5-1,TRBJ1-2,ASSPRTFSDGYT
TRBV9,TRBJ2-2,ASSPRTATGELF
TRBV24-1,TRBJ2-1,ATSAVLAGGGSYNEQF
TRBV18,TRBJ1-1,ASSPVWANTEAF
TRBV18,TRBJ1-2,ASSPGPNYGYT
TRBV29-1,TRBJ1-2,SVDGRYGYT
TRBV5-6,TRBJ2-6,ASSPLGAGANVLT
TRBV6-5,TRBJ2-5,ASRPRQNQETQY
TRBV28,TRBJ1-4,ASSLFGVEKEKLF
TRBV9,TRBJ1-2,ASSATGGAYYGYT
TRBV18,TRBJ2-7,ASSPGQGSYEQY
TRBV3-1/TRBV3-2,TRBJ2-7,ASSHRTGDEDEQY
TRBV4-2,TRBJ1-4,ASSLKGGQINEKLF
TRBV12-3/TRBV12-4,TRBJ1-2,ASSLGGAHGYT
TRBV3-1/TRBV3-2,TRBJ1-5,ASSQDRGGAPFYSNQPQH
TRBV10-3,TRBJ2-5,AISDVSGGAQETQY
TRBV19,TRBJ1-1,ASSIALLGAYEAF
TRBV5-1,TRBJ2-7,ASSLTGGAGEQY